These 8 T cell receptor beta chains were all obtained from the same sample, sequenced in a study of blood T cell repertoires in COVID-19 (dated by TCRdb to about 2020). The library was built by means of the immunoSEQ multiplex PCR assay. As stored in TCRdb, this immuneACCESS dataset retains in-frame rearrangements with V and J assigned. A fraction of the clones does not appear; measured against another copy, unresolved V genes explain less than half of the discrepancy, and the remainder lacks a known reason. This sample holds about 440,000 clones; roughly nine tenths were observed only once. The top ten constitute around 1.8% of the sample. The sequenced sample was PBMCs or T cells enriched from blood (not recorded which). These receptors came from a woman under 30 with acute COVID-19.

The rearrangement joins TRBV30 to TRBJ1-5; D not resolved. The CDR3 is 12 residues long. Germline V CDR1 and CDR2: GTSNPN, SVGIG (reference sequence). Trimming cost V 3 bases and J 11 bases, with 14 bases left between them. The DNA for the CDR3 is TGTGCCTGGAGGACGACGGGCGGGTCCCAGCATTTT. Protein sequence: CAWRTTGGSQHF.

This chain uses TRBV3-1 (or the pseudogene TRBV3-2) with TRBJ1-1, with TRBD1 matching over 7 bases. Germline V gene sequence: CDR1 LGHDT, CDR2 YNNKEL (reference sequence). CDR3 length: 13 residues. With V trimmed by 4 bases and J by 5 bases, 4 bases remained unmatched. CDR3: CASSLTGETEAFF. The CDR3 region has the DNA TGTGCCAGCAGCCTAACAGGGGAGACTGAAGCTTTCTTT.

V gene TRBV6-5 combines with J gene TRBJ1-2, with D unclear. The CDR3 length is 15 residues. V was clipped by 6 bases and J by 7 bases, with 21 bases between them. Germline V gene lookup returns CDR1 MNHEY and CDR2 SVGAGI. CDR3 in DNA: TGTGCCAGCAGAAAAAGGATAGACAATGGGCCTGGCTACACCTTC. It specifies CASRKRIDNGPGYTF.

The chain uses TRBV29-1 and TRBJ2-1; 10 bases match TRBD1. J was trimmed by 7 bases and V by 8 bases; bases with no gene match: 8. The CDR3 runs to 13 residues. Germline V lookup: CDR1 SQVTM, CDR2 ANQGSEA. The CDR3 nucleotides are TGCAGCATATCCGGGACAGGGGTGAATGAGCAGTTCTTC. This sequence encodes CSISGTGVNEQFF.

The chain carries TRBV5-4 and TRBJ2-3; 8 bases fit TRBD2. Germline CDR1 and CDR2: SGHNT and YYREEE (reference sequence). This CDR3 spans 16 amino acids. After removal of 1 base from V and 2 bases from J, the junction contained 6 bases not matched to a gene. As DNA, the CDR3 is TGTGCCAGCAGCTTGACGTCCGGGAGGGCCACAGATACGCAGTATTTT. It yields the protein CASSLTSGRATDTQYF.

Details on this clone: Its ends do not fully match the called genes, so a read error is possible. The chain joins TRBV7-7 to TRBJ2-5, with 9 nucleotides matching TRBD2. Germline CDR1 SSHAT, CDR2 FNYEAQ (reference sequence). The CDR3 has 21 residues. CDR3 DNA sequence: TGTGCTAGCAGCTTAGGCCCCAGAGGCGGGCTAGCGGGGACACACCAAGAGACCCAGTACTTC. Translating gives CASSLGPRGGLAGTHQETQYF.

In nucleotides, the CDR3 is TGTGCCAGCAGACAGGGAGAAGAGACAGATACGCAGTATTTT. Translated, it gives CASRQGEETDTQYF. This chain joins TRBV7-2 and TRBJ2-3; a weak D match, TRBD1 (6 bases). The germline CDR1 and CDR2 sequences are SGHTA and FQGNSA. Trimming left V 6 bases short and J 3 bases short, with 13 bases between. The CDR3 is 14 residues long.

In the case of this clone: Distinct nucleotide sequences in the sample also encode this CDR3. The chain carries TRBV29-1 and TRBJ1-2, with 9 bases fitting TRBD1. The CDR3 totals 11 residues. Germline V gene lookup returns CDR1 SQVTM and CDR2 ANQGSEA. Trimming took 4 bases from V and 8 from J; bases not matched to a gene: 2. The chain's CDR3 is CSVGTGGGYTF. For the CDR3, the DNA is TGCAGCGTTGGCACAGGGGGCGGCTACACCTTC.